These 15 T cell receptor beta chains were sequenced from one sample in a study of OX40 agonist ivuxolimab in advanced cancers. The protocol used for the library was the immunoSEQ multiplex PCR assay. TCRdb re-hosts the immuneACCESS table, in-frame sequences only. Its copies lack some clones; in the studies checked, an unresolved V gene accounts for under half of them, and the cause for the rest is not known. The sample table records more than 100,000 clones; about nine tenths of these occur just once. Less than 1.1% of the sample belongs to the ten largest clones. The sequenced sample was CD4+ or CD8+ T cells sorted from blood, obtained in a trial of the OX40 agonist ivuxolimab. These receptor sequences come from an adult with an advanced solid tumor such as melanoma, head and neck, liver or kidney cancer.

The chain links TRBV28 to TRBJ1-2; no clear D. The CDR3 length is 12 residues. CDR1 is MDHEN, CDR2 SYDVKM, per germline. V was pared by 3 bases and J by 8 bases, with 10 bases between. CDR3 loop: CASSLRVEGYTF. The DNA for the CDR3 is TGTGCCAGCAGTTTGAGGGTGGAGGGCTACACCTTC.

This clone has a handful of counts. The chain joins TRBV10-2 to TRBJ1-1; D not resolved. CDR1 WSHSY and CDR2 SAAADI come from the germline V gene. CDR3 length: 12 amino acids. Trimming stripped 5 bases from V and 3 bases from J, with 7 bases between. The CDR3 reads CASSYRDTEAFF. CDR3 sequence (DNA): TGCGCCAGCAGTTATCGTGACACTGAAGCTTTCTTT.

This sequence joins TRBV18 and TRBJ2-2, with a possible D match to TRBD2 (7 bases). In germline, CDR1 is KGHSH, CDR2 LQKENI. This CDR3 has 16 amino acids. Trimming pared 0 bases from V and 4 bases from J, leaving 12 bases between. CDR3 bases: TGTGCCAGCTCACCACCGACGGGGGGCGGCACCGGGGAGCTGTTTTTT. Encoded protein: CASSPPTGGGTGELFF.

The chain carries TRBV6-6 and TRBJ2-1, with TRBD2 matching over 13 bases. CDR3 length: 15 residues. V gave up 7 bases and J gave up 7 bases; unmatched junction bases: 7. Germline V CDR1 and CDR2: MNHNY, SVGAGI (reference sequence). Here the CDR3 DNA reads TGTGCCAGCATCCGTGGACTAGCGGGAGCAAATGAGCAGTTCTTC. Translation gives CASIRGLAGANEQFF.

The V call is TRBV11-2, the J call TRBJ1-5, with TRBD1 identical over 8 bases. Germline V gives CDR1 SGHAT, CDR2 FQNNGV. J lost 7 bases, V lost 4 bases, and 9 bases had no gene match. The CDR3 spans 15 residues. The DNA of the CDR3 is TGTGCCAGCAGCTCCGGACAGGGTTCATGGCAGCCCCAGCATTTT. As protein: CASSSGQGSWQPQHF.

DNA for the CDR3: TGTGCCAGCAGCGTAGACCGGACGGGAAACACCATATATTTT. Its protein is CASSVDRTGNTIYF. The chain couples TRBV9 to TRBJ1-3; D not resolved. The germline V gene encodes CDR1 SGDLS and CDR2 YYNGEE. V was trimmed by 0 bases and J by 4 bases, leaving 8 bases between them. This CDR3 region has 14 residues.

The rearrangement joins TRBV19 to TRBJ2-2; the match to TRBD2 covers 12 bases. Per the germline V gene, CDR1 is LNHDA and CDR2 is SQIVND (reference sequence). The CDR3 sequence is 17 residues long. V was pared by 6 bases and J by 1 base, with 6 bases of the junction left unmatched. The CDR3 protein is CASRASGRAKNTGELFF. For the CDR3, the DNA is TGTGCCAGTAGAGCTAGCGGGAGGGCAAAGAACACCGGGGAGCTGTTTTTT.

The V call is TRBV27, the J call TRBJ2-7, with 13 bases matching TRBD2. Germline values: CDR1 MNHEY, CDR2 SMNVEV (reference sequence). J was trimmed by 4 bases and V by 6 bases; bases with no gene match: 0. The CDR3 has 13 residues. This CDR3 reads CASRGLAGYEQYF. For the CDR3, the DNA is TGTGCCAGCAGGGGACTAGCGGGATACGAGCAGTACTTC.

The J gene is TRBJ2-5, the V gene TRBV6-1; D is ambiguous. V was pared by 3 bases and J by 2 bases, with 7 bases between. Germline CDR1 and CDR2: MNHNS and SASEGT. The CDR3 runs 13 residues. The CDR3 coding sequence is TGTGCCAGCAGTGACGGTTTACAAGAGACCCAGTACTTC. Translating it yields CASSDGLQETQYF.

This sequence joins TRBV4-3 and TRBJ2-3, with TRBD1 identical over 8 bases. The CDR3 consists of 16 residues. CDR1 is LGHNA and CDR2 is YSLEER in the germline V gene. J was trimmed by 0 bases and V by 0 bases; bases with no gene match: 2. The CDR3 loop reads CASSQDQGASTDTQYF. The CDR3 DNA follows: TGCGCCAGCAGCCAAGATCAGGGGGCGAGCACAGATACGCAGTATTTT.

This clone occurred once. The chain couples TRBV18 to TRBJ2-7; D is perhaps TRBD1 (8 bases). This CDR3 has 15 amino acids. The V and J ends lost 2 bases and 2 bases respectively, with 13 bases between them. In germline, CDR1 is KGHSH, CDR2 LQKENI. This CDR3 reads CASSPVQGGAYEQYF. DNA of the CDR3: TGTGCCAGCTCACCAGTACAGGGGGGGGCCTACGAGCAGTACTTC.

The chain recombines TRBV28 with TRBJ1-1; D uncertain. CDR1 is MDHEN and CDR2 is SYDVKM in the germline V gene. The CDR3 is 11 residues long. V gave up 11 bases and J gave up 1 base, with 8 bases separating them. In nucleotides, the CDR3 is TGTGCCGTTGAAACGAACACTGAAGCTTTCTTT. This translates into CAVETNTEAFF.

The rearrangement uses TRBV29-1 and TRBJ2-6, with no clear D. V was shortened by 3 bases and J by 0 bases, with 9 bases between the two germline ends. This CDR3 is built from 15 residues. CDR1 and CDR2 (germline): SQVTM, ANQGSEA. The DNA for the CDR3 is TGCAGCGTTGAGGCCGGTCGCTCTGGGGCCAACGTCCTGACTTTC. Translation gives CSVEAGRSGANVLTF.

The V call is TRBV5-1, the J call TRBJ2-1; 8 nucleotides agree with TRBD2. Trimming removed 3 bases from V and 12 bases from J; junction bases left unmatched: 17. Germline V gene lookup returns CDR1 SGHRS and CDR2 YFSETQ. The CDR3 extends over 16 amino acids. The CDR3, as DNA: TGCGCCAGCAGCTCCGCCCCTAGCGGGCTCCCGGGGGCGCAGTTCTTC. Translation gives CASSSAPSGLPGAQFF.

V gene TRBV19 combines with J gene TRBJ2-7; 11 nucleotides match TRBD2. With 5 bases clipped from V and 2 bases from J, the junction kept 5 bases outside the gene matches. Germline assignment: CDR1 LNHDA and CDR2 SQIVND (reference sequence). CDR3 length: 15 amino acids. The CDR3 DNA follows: TGTGCCAGTAGTGTAACTAGCGGGAGTACCTACGAGCAGTACTTC. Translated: CASSVTSGSTYEQYF. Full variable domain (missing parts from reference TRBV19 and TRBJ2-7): DGGITQSPKYLFRKEGQNVTLSCEQNLNHDAMYWYRQDPGQGLRLIYYSQIVNDFQKGDIAEGYSVSREKKESFPLTVTSAQKNPTAFYLCASSVTSGSTYEQYFGPGTRLTVT.